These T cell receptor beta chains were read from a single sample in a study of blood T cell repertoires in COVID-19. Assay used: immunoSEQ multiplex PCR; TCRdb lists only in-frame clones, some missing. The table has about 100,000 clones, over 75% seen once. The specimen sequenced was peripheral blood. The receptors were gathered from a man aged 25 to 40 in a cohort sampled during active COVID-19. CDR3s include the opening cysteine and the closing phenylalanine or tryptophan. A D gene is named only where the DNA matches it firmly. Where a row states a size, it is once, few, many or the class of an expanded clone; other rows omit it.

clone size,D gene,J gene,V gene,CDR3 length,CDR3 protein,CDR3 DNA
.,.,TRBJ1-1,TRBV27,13,CASAYRVLTEAFF,TGTGCCAGCGCATACAGGGTTCTGACTGAAGCTTTCTTT
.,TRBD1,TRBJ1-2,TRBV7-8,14,CASSPGQGNYGYTF,TGTGCCAGCAGCCCAGGACAGGGGAACTATGGCTACACCTTC
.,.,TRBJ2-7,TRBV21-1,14,CASSNGTRDYEQYF,TGTGCCAGCAGCAATGGGACACGGGACTACGAGCAGTACTTC
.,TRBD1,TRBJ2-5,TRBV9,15,CASSVGGTGGETQYF,TGTGCCAGCAGCGTAGGCGGGACAGGGGGAGAGACCCAGTACTTC
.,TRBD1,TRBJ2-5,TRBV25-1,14,CASSESGRGETQYF,TGTGCCAGCAGTGAATCGGGCAGGGGGGAGACCCAGTACTTC
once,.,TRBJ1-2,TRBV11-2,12,CASKSFNYGYTF,TGTGCCAGCAAGAGTTTTAACTATGGCTACACCTTC
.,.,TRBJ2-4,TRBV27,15,CATRGLGGAKNIQYF,TGTGCCACCAGAGGACTAGGGGGGGCCAAAAACATTCAGTACTTC
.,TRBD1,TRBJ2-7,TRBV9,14,CASSPGTDSYEQYF,TGTGCCAGCAGCCCCGGGACAGATTCCTACGAGCAGTACTTC
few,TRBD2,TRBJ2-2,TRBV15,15,CATSTGTSDTGELFF,TGTGCCACCAGCACCGGGACTAGCGACACCGGGGAGCTGTTTTTT
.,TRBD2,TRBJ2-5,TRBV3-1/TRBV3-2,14,CASSQAGGPETQYF,TGTGCCAGCAGCCAAGCGGGGGGGCCAGAGACCCAGTACTTC